This T cell receptor (beta chain) was sequenced for a study of shared clonotypes between healthy human individuals. Study as a whole: Each donor had three CD4 naive, three CD4 memory, two CD8 naive and one CD8 memory plate.

All participating donors were Caucasian adults from Nashville, Tennessee. The sorted-subset replicate PCRs were given about 200 ng DNA, which is approximately 30,000 T cell genomes. Produced via immunoSEQ multiplex PCR; TCRdb's table is partial and in-frame only. The data show some 2,500,000 clones, with roughly 93% seen just once and approximately 0.36% held by the top ten. This receptor was obtained from a man aged 18 to 29 in good health. Some clones in this sample may be carry-over from other donors' samples. Sequences were obtained from naive CD4+ T cells from PBMCs. Noted subset: CD45RA+ positively selected.

The CDR3 region is CASSATSGRLGEQFF. The CDR3 bases are TGCGCCAGCAGCGCCACTAGCGGGAGGCTAGGGGAGCAGTTCTTC. The V and J genes are TRBV5-1 and TRBJ2-1; 12 positions agree with TRBD2. Germline V CDR1 and CDR2: SGHRS, YFSETQ. The CDR3 is made up of 15 amino acids. V lost 4 bases, J lost 10 bases, and 9 bases stayed unmatched. The full variable domain, rest sourced from reference TRBV5-1 and TRBJ2-1, is KAGVTQTPRYLIKTRGQQVTLSCSPISGHRSVSWYQQTPGQGLQFLFEYFSETQRNKGNFPGRFSGRQFSNSRSEMNVSTLELGDSALYLCASSATSGRLGEQFFGPGTRLTVL.